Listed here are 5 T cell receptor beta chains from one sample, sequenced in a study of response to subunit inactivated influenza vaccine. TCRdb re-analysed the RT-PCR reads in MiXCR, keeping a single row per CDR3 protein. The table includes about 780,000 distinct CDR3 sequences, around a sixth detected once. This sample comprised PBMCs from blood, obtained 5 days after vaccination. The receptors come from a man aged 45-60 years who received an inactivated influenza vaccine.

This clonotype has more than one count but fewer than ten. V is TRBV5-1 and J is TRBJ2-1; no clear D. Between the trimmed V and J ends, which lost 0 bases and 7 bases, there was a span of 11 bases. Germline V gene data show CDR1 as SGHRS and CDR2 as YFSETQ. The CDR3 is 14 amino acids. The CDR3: CASSLALNQNEQFF. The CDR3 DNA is TGCGCCAGCAGCTTGGCACTGAACCAGAATGAGCAGTTCTTC.

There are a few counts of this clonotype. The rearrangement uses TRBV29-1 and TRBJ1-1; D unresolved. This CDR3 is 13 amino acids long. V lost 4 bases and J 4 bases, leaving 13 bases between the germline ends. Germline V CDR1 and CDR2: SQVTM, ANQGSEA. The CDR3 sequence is CSVGWVMATEAFF. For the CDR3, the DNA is TGCAGCGTTGGTTGGGTGATGGCCACTGAAGCTTTCTTT.

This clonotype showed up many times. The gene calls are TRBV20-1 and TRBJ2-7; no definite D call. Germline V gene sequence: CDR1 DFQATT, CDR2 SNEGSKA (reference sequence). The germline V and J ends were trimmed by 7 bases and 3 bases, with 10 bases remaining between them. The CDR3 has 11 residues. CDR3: CSGGFDYEQYF. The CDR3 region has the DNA TGCAGTGGAGGCTTTGACTACGAGCAGTACTTC.

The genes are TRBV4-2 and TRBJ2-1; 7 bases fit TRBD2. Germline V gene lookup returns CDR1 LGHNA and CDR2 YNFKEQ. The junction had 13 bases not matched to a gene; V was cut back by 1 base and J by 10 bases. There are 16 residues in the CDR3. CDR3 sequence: CASSQGGGTPRREQFF. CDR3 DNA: TGTGCCAGCAGCCAAGGGGGAGGGACCCCCAGGAGGGAGCAGTTCTTC.

Written as DNA, the CDR3 is TGTGCCAGCAGCCGGACCGCTCCGAACACCGGGGAGCTGTTTTTT. Amino acids: CASSRTAPNTGELFF. This chain uses TRBV5-4 with TRBJ2-2, with D unclear. V lost 4 bases and J 0 bases, leaving 10 bases between the germline ends. The CDR3 loop spans 15 amino acids. CDR1 is SGHNT and CDR2 is YYREEE in the germline V gene (reference sequence).